This T cell receptor beta chain was sequenced in a study of Ad26.COV2.S vaccination and SARS-CoV-2 variants. The study, taken as a whole, reports: While placebo recipients had lower spike-specific TCR breadth, vaccine recipients had more. Analyses that measured TCR breadth and depth may have underestimated total T cell responses.

The sample holds one count of this clone. Its antigen is undetermined. One junction end does not reproduce the germline sequence, and a read error may be involved. Treatment specified: 15 to 20 received Ad26.COV2.S at low or high dose, single or two shots; about 5 received placebo; per-sample allocation not given. After the first vaccine or placebo injection, samples were drawn on day 63. Its platform was an Ad26 vector, and its expressed antigen was Wuhan-strain SARS-CoV-2 spike. Germline V lookup: CDR1 SSHAT, CDR2 FNYEAQ (reference sequence). The CDR3 consists of 14 residues. The protocol was immunoSEQ multiplex PCR, while the TCRdb copy is restricted to in-frame clones and leaves out a portion. The table has some 410,000 clones, around 93% seen once.

The gene calls are TRBV7-7 and TRBJ2-5, with D possibly TRBD1 on 6 matching bases. Material: peripheral blood, obtained in a trial of Ad26.COV2.S vaccine versus placebo. This TCR derives from a person aged 18-65 years who received the Ad26.COV2.S COVID-19 vaccine or a placebo. Written as DNA, the CDR3 is TGTGCTAGCAGCGTGACAGGCTTATCGGAGACCCAGTACTTC. Translated, it gives CASSVTGLSETQYF.